This T cell receptor beta chain was sequenced for a study of cytomegalovirus exposure and HLA in healthy donors. Whole-study findings and limits: Of the V segments, some could not be distinguished, including TRBV6-2 and TRBV6-3, and were excluded.

Vbeta (60) and Jbeta (13) primers were used in the PCR. Libraries were prepared by immunoSEQ multiplex PCR; TCRdb keeps only in-frame clonotypes and omits some of them. The sample comprises 200,000 or so clones, about 77% of which are singletons, and approximately 2.1% rests with the top ten. The CDR3 length is 16 residues. Trimming left V 8 bases short and J 1 base short, with 20 bases between. From germline, CDR1 is KGHSH and CDR2 LQKENI. Only a few counts were recorded for this clone. Its specificity is unknown. Sequenced material: PBMCs. The origin of this receptor is a young woman in good health and CMV-seropositive. This rearrangement joins TRBV18 to TRBJ1-1, with no clear D. As DNA, the CDR3 is TGTGCCAGCAAACCAGATCCCCGACAACCGAACACTGAAGCTTTCTTT. It codes for CASKPDPRQPNTEAFF.